This TCR beta chain was captured in a study of blood T cell repertoires in COVID-19. Overall study: The study drew acute and convalescent COVID-19 samples from the United States, Italy and Spain.

Everyone who took part was 18 to 89 years old, and they came from 24 US areas. CDR3 length equals 16 residues. Germline V gene lookup returns CDR1 SGHTS and CDR2 YDEGEE. Trimming left V 4 bases short and J 0 bases short, with 15 bases between. The table came from immunoSEQ multiplex PCR; TCRdb's copy has only in-frame clones and leaves some out. Of hundreds of thousands of clones listed, 86% are singletons. This chain links TRBV5-8 with TRBJ2-3, with D maybe TRBD2 (5 bases). Specimen: PBMCs or T cells enriched from blood (not recorded which). This TCR was recovered from a woman aged 50 to 60 in a cohort exposed to, infected with or recovered from COVID-19 (not recorded which). The CDR3 nucleotides are TGTGCCAGCAGCCGAACGCCAGGACTTAGCACAGATACGCAGTATTTT. It is translated as CASSRTPGLSTDTQYF.